This TCR beta chain stems from a study of blood T cell repertoires in COVID-19. About the study: Collection of acute and convalescent COVID-19 samples took place in the United States, Italy and Spain.

Germline V CDR1 and CDR2: LNHDA, SQIVND (reference sequence). The length of the CDR3 is 13 residues. The V end was cut by 3 bases, the J end by 4 bases, with 9 bases between. Using immunoSEQ multiplex PCR, the repertoire was profiled, and TCRdb retains in-frame clones only, with some absent. The repertoire has around 440,000 clones, more than 70% of them found once; the top ten carry 10% to 15%. The rearrangement links TRBV19 to TRBJ1-1; a possible D gene is TRBD1 (5 bases). The sample consisted of peripheral blood. This receptor was obtained from a woman between 50 and 59 years old with COVID-19, enrolled during active disease. The chain's CDR3 is CASSMVRGTEAFF. CDR3 DNA: TGTGCCAGTAGTATGGTAAGGGGCACTGAAGCTTTCTTT.